A single sample is the source of the 9 T cell receptor beta chains below, sequenced in a study of blood T cells in healthy people across ages. Alongside a J-beta primer mix, a sample-barcoded 5' primer served in a second PCR lasting roughly 7 to 12 cycles. TCRdb re-derived calls from the 5' RACE reads in MiXCR, one entry per CDR3 protein. The sample has hundreds of thousands of distinct CDR3 sequences, about 30% seen once; the top ten hold about a sixth. Sequenced: blood. Source of these receptors: a woman older than 75 in good health.

With regard to this clonotype: Possible read error: a much larger clone is one base away. V gene TRBV2 combines with J gene TRBJ2-5, with 10 bases fitting TRBD1. The CDR3 spans 15 residues. Germline assignment: CDR1 SNHLY and CDR2 FYNNEI. V gave up 5 bases and J gave up 4 bases; unmatched junction bases: 7. The CDR3 nucleotides are TGTGCCAGCAGTTCAGGCTGGGACAGGGGAGAGACCCAGTACTTC. Translating gives CASSSGWDRGETQYF.

Ten or more counts support this clonotype. The V gene is TRBV7-9, the J gene TRBJ1-2; D is perhaps TRBD1 (5 bases). Trimming removed 4 bases at V and 2 bases at J, with 11 bases between. Germline V lookup: CDR1 SEHNR, CDR2 FQNEAQ (reference sequence). The CDR3 is 14 amino acids. For the CDR3, the DNA is TGTGCCAGCAGCTCGACAGACACCAACTATGGCTACACCTTC. Protein: CASSSTDTNYGYTF.

This clonotype showed up just a few times. The chain has TRBV30 and TRBJ1-1; D is unclear. The V end lost 0 bases, the J end lost 1 base, and 9 bases lay between the germline ends. Germline V gene data show CDR1 as GTSNPN and CDR2 as SVGIG (reference sequence). The length of the CDR3 is 14 residues. CDR3 in DNA: TGTGCCTGGAGTGTAGGGCGGGGGAACACTGAAGCTTTCTTT. Translation gives CAWSVGRGNTEAFF.

This clonotype was counted ten times or more. V and J are TRBV6-2 or TRBV6-3 and TRBJ2-3; D is unresolved. CDR1 and CDR2 (germline): MNHEY, SVGEGT. The V gene lost 6 bases and the J gene lost 0 bases, with 7 bases spanning the gap. The CDR3 totals 13 residues. CDR3: CASRNPSTDTQYF. The CDR3 nucleotides read TGTGCCAGCAGGAACCCTAGCACAGATACGCAGTATTTT.

This clonotype was detected ten times or more. The chain carries TRBV30 and TRBJ2-7; 8 positions match TRBD1. The length of the CDR3 is 14 residues. V shed 5 bases, J shed 0 bases, and the junction held 6 bases outside the gene matches. Germline loops: CDR1 GTSNPN, CDR2 SVGIG (reference sequence). In nucleotides, the CDR3 is TGTGCCTGGGGGGCCGGACAGGGCTCCTACGAGCAGTACTTC. It is translated as CAWGAGQGSYEQYF. Drawing the rest from reference TRBV30 and TRBJ2-7, the complete variable domain is SQTIHQWPATLVQPVGSPLSLECTVEGTSNPNLYWYRQAAGRGLQLLFYSVGIGQISSEVPQNLSASRPQDRQFILSSKKLLLSDSGFYLCAWGAGQGSYEQYFGPGTRLTVT.

The chain joins TRBV6-4 to TRBJ2-5; 9 bases agree with TRBD2. CDR3 size: 15 residues. Germline loops: CDR1 MRHNA, CDR2 SNTAGT. V gave up 3 bases and J gave up 3 bases; unmatched junction bases: 5. The CDR3 sequence: CASSESSGAEETQYF. CDR3 coding DNA: TGTGCCAGCAGTGAATCTAGCGGGGCAGAAGAGACCCAGTACTTC.

This clonotype was seen a few times. This chain uses TRBV28 with TRBJ1-1, with a tentative D call TRBD1 (5 bases). Germline CDR1 reads MDHEN; CDR2 reads SYDVKM. The CDR3 sequence is 15 residues long. The germline V and J ends were trimmed by 10 bases and 1 base, with 19 bases remaining between them. Here the CDR3 DNA reads TGTGCCATATTTCCTACAAACAGGTGGAACACTGAAGCTTTCTTT. Protein sequence: CAIFPTNRWNTEAFF.

With respect to this clonotype: Given a much more abundant clone one base away, this may be a read error. The chain uses TRBV7-2 and TRBJ1-1, with D unclear. The CDR3 covers 14 residues. Germline loops: CDR1 SGHTA, CDR2 FQGNSA. Deletions cut 2 bases from V and 1 base from J, with 8 bases between. CDR3 bases: TGTGCCAGCAGCTTATCGGTTAAGAACACTGAAGCTTTCTTT. Translated, it gives CASSLSVKNTEAFF.

This clonotype came up many times. CDR3 in DNA: TGTGCCAGCAGCTCTAGTGGGACGGGGCCACCCCTCCACTTT. Translation: CASSSSGTGPPLHF. The chain is built from TRBV5-5 and TRBJ1-6; D perhaps matches TRBD1 (5 bases). The CDR3 extends over 14 amino acids. V was clipped by 3 bases and J by 11 bases, with 15 bases between them. Per the germline V gene, CDR1 is SGHKS and CDR2 is YYEKEE (reference sequence).